This T cell receptor beta chain was identified during a study of CD8+ T cells in alopecia areata (dated 2018 in TCRdb). For context, the study as a whole: In both human patients and the C3H/HeJ mouse model, the study applied high-throughput TCRbeta sequencing to look at T cell clonal expansion in alopecia areata. Human TCRbeta sequencing covered scalp tissue and sorted CD4+ and CD8+ peripheral blood T cells from patchy and totalis/universalis alopecia areata patients and healthy controls. Clonality in the scalp was compared among normal scalp (n=4), patchy alopecia areata scalp (n=8), and alopecia totalis/universalis scalp (n=8). RNA came from the PAXgene miRNA kit for fixed scalp, the miRNeasy kit for PBMCs, and the RNeasy kit for mouse skin. immunoSEQ multiplex PCR using 35 Vbeta forward primers and 13 Jbeta reverse primers was used to amplify TCRbeta CDR3 regions. Results and caveats for the whole study, not just this receptor: Shared TCR sequences between patients were less evident than in mice, which may be partly attributable to HLA diversity in the patient population. Unlike mouse skin, which is dominated by gammadelta T cells, normal human skin has resident alphabeta T cells that are also sequenced, and this complicates analysis of the scalp TCR repertoire. Lesional scalp, especially in alopecia totalis/universalis, showed higher clonality and more expanded CD8+ clones than normal scalp, suggesting antigenic drive.

The library was generated by the immunoSEQ multiplex PCR assay. RNA was extracted from all samples and reverse transcribed into cDNA, which served as template for TCR sequencing. First-strand cDNA was synthesized using SuperScript III with a 2:1 mix of oligo-dT and random hexamers. A synthetic immune receptor repertoire was used to gauge amplification bias, and whatever bias remained was removed computationally. As for the authors' bioinformatics: Raw reads were preprocessed for error removal, and CDR3 was defined according to IMGT conventions as running from the conserved cysteine to phenylalanine. Clonality was computed by normalizing Shannon entropy by log2 of the number of productive unique TCRs and subtracting the result from 1. CD4 or CD8 identity of scalp clones was inferred by cross-referencing scalp TCRbeta sequences with sorted blood CD4 and CD8 repertoires. TCRdb's version of the immuneACCESS table is confined to in-frame rearrangements and falls short of the full clone set. An unresolved V gene accounts for under half of the shortfall where checked; the remainder is of unknown origin. V, J and clone size were drawn from that table, and D and trimming were deduced from the DNA. The table for this sample lists 90,000 to 130,000 clones; roughly 59% of them were counted only once. Clones ranked in the top ten supply 20% to 25% of the sample.

Via the germline V gene, CDR1 is MRHNA and CDR2 SNTAGT. Ends trimmed: V by 9 bases, J by 6 bases; bases unmatched to a gene: 11. The CDR3 has 14 amino acids, counting the end cysteine and phenylalanine. The DNA shown is the 42-base CDR3, in frame from base 1. PBMCs were isolated by density centrifugation and stained for CD3, CD4 and CD8, after which CD4+ and CD8+ T cells were sorted on a FACSAria. Scalp biopsies and blood samples were obtained from unaffected controls. This clone was observed a single time. It has no known antigen specificity. Base qualities are not at hand, and no much larger clone is one base apart.

This TCR came from a human donor in good health. The chain is made from TRBV6-4 and TRBJ2-7; TRBD1 fits 10 bases in the junction. Input material: CD8+ T cells sorted from blood. For the CDR3, the sequence is CARTAGQGLSEQYF. The DNA sequence is given as TGTGCCAGGACCGCGGGACAGGGGCTCTCCGAGCAGTACTTC.